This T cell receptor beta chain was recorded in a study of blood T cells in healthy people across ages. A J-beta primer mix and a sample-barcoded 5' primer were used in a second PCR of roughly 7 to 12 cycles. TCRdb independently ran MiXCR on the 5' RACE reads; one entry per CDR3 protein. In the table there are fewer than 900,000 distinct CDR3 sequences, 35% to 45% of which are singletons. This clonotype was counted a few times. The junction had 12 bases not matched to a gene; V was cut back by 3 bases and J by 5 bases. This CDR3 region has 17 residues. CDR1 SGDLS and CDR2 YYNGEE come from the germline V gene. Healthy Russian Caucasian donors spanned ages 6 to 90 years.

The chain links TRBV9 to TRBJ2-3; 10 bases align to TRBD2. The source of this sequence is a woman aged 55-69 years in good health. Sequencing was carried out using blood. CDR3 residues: CASSAASGRFSGDTQYF. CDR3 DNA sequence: TGTGCCAGCAGCGCGGCTAGCGGGAGATTTTCAGGAGATACGCAGTATTTT.